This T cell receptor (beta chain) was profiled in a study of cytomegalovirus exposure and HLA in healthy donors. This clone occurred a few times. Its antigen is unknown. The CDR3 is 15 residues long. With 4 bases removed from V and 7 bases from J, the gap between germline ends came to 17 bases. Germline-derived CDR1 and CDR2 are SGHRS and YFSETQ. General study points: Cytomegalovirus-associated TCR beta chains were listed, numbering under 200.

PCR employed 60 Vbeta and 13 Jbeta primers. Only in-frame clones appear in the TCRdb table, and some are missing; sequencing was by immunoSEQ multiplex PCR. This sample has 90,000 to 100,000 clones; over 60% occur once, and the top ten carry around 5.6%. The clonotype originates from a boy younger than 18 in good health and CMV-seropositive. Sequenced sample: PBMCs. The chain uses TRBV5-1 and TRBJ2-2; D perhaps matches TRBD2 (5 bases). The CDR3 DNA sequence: TGCGCCAGCAGCCCGTTAATTCGAGGGATCGGGGAGCTGTTTTTT. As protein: CASSPLIRGIGELFF. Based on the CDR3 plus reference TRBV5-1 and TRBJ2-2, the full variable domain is KAGVTQTPRYLIKTRGQQVTLSCSPISGHRSVSWYQQTPGQGLQFLFEYFSETQRNKGNFPGRFSGRQFSNSRSEMNVSTLELGDSALYLCASSPLIRGIGELFFGEGSRLTVL.